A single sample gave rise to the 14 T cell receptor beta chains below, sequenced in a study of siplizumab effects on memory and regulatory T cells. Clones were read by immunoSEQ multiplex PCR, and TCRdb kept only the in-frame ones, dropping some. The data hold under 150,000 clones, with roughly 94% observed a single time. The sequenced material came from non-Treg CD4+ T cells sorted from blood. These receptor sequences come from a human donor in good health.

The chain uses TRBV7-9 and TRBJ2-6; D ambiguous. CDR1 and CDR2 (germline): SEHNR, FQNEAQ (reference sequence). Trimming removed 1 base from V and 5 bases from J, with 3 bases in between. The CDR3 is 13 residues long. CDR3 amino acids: CASSLDWANVLTF. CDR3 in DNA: TGTGCCAGCAGCTTAGATTGGGCCAACGTCCTGACTTTC.

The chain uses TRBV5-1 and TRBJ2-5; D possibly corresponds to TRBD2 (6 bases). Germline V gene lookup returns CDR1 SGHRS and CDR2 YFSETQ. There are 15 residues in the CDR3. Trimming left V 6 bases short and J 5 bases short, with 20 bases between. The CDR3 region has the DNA TGCGCCAGCACCCGAGGTAGCGGCCCTCAGGAGACCCAGTACTTC. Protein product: CASTRGSGPQETQYF.

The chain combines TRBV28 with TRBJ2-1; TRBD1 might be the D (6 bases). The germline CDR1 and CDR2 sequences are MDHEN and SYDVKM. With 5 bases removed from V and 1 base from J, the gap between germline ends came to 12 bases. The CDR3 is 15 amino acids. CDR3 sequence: CASSPGRGSYNEQFF. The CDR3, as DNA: TGTGCCAGCAGTCCTGGAAGGGGGTCCTACAATGAGCAGTTCTTC.

CDR3 protein: CASSLGPGGSGNTIYF. The CDR3 nucleotides read TGTGCCAGCAGCTTAGGCCCTGGGGGCTCTGGAAACACCATATATTTT. The chain uses TRBV7-6 and TRBJ1-3, with D possibly matching TRBD1 (5 bases). This CDR3 has 16 amino acids. The V end was cut by 1 base, the J end by 0 bases, with 10 bases between. CDR1 is SGHVS, CDR2 FNYEAQ, per germline.

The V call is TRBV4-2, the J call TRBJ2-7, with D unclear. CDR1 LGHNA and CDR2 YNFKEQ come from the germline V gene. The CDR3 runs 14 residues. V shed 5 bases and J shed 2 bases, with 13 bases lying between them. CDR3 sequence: CASSLRRSTYEQYF. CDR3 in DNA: TGTGCCAGCAGCTTGAGGCGTTCCACCTACGAGCAGTACTTC.

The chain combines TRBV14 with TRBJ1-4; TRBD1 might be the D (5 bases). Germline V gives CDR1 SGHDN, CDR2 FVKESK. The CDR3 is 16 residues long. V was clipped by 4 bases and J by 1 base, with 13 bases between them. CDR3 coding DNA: TGTGCCAGCAGCCGGGGGAGCCTAGGAACTAATGAAAAACTGTTTTTT. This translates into CASSRGSLGTNEKLFF.

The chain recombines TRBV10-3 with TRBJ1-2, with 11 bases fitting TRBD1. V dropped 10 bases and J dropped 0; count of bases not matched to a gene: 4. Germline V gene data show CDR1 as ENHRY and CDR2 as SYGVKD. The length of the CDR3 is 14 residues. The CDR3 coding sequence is TGTGCCAGTAGGACAGGGGGCACTAACTATGGCTACACCTTC. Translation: CASRTGGTNYGYTF.

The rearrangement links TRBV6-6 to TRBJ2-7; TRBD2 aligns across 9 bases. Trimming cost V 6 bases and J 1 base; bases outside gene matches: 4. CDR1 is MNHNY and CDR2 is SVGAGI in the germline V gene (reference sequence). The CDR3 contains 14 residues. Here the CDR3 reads CASSRLADSYEQYF. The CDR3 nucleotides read TGTGCCAGCAGCCGACTAGCGGATTCCTACGAGCAGTACTTC.

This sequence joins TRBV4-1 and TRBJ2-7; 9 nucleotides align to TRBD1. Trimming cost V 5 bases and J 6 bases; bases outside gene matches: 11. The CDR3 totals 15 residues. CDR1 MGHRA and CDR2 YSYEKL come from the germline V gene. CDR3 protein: CASSYKTGTGIEQYF. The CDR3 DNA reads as TGCGCCAGCAGCTACAAAACCGGGACAGGGATCGAGCAGTACTTC.

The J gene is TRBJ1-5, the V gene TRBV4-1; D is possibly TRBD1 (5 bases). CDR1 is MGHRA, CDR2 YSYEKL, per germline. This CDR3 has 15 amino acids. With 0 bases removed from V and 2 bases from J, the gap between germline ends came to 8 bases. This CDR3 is CASSQDRVGNQPQHF. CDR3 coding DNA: TGCGCCAGCAGCCAAGACAGGGTTGGCAATCAGCCCCAGCATTTT.

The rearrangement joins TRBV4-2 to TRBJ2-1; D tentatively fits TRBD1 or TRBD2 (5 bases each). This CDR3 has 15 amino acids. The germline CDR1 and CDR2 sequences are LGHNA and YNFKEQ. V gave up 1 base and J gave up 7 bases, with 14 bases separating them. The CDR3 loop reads CASSQAGASINEQFF. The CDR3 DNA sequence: TGTGCCAGCAGCCAAGCCGGGGCTAGTATTAATGAGCAGTTCTTC.

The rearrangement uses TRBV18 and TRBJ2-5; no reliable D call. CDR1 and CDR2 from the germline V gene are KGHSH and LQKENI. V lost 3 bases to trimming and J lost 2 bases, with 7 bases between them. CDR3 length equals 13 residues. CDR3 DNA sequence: TGTGCCAGCTCACCCTATCAACAAGAGACCCAGTACTTC. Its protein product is CASSPYQQETQYF.

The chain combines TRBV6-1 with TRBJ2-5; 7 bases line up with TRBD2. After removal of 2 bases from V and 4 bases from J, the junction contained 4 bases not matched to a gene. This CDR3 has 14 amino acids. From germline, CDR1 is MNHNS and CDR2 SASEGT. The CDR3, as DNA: TGTGCCAGCAGTGAATTCCCTAGCGGAGAGACCCAGTACTTC. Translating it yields CASSEFPSGETQYF.

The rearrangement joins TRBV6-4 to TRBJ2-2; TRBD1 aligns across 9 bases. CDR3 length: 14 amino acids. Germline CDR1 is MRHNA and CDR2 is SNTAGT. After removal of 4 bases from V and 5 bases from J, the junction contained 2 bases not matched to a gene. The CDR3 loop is CASSAQGATGELFF. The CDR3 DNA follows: TGTGCCAGCAGTGCACAGGGGGCAACCGGGGAGCTGTTTTTT.